One sample yielded the 20 T cell receptor beta chains listed below, sequenced in a study of T cell changes during pregnancy in multiple sclerosis. Using immunoSEQ multiplex PCR, the repertoire was profiled, and TCRdb retains in-frame clones only, with some absent. The table shows about 100,000 clones, with under 95% occurring only once. The specimen comprised peripheral blood, sampled in the third trimester of pregnancy. Receptor source: a female donor in good health, enrolled as a control in a pregnancy study.

The chain links TRBV6-1 to TRBJ1-2; D call uncertain. Germline assignment: CDR1 MNHNS and CDR2 SASEGT. V was cut by 5 bases and J by 4 bases, with 11 bases left in between. The CDR3 is 13 residues long. The CDR3 loop reads CASSPRGSYGYTF. CDR3 DNA: TGTGCCAGCAGTCCCCGAGGGTCCTATGGCTACACCTTC.

The chain's CDR3 is CASSEGQRRETQYF. Written as DNA, the CDR3 is TGTGCCAGCAGCGAGGGACAGCGGAGAGAGACCCAGTACTTC. The chain joins TRBV4-2 to TRBJ2-5; TRBD1 aligns across 7 bases. Unmatched junction bases numbered 7, after V lost 5 bases and J lost 4 bases. CDR3 length: 14 amino acids. In germline, CDR1 is LGHNA, CDR2 YNFKEQ.

Relative to its sample, this clone is medium-sized. The chain joins TRBV4-1 to TRBJ2-5, with TRBD2 matching 11 bases. V trimming: 4 bases; J trimming: 5 bases; junction bases outside the gene matches: 6. The CDR3 covers 15 residues. Germline V gives CDR1 MGHRA, CDR2 YSYEKL. CDR3 amino acids: CASSLSGGAGETQYF. CDR3 coding DNA: TGCGCCAGCAGCCTTAGCGGGGGGGCGGGCGAGACCCAGTACTTC.

The J gene is TRBJ2-7, the V gene TRBV7-2, with 8 bases identical to TRBD1. Germline V gene sequence: CDR1 SGHTA, CDR2 FQGNSA. CDR3 size: 15 residues. The ends lost 5 bases at V and 4 bases at J; junction bases unmatched: 10. The CDR3 protein is CASSATGTGVYEQYF. The CDR3 region has the DNA TGTGCCAGCAGCGCAACCGGGACAGGTGTTTACGAGCAGTACTTC.

This clone was picked up one time. V and J are TRBV7-9 and TRBJ2-1, with 12 nucleotides matching TRBD2. Germline-derived CDR1 and CDR2 are SEHNR and FQNEAQ (reference sequence). This CDR3 comprises 18 residues. The junction had 14 bases not matched to a gene; V was cut back by 5 bases and J by 6 bases. The CDR3 DNA follows: TGTGCCAGCAGCCGGCGAACTTCGACTAGCGGGGGACCCAATGAGCAGTTCTTC. Translation: CASSRRTSTSGGPNEQFF.

The chain links TRBV27 to TRBJ1-2; TRBD1 matches 8 bases. Looked up from germline, CDR1 is MNHEY and CDR2 is SMNVEV (reference sequence). J gave up 4 bases and V 6 bases, and 7 bases lay outside the gene matches. There are 14 residues in the CDR3. CDR3 loop: CASRRTGWGYGYTF. CDR3 DNA: TGTGCCAGCAGGCGGACAGGGTGGGGCTATGGCTACACCTTC.

The rearrangement uses TRBV7-2 and TRBJ2-7; 7 bases agree with TRBD2. The CDR3 consists of 18 residues. Unmatched junction bases numbered 16, after V lost 5 bases and J lost 0 bases. Germline V gene lookup returns CDR1 SGHTA and CDR2 FQGNSA. CDR3 amino acids: CASSPAPSSGESSYEQYF. The CDR3 coding sequence is TGTGCCAGCAGCCCCGCCCCCTCGAGCGGGGAGAGCTCCTACGAGCAGTACTTC.

This chain uses TRBV19 with TRBJ1-2, with 7 bases identical to TRBD1. This CDR3 has 13 amino acids. Germline V gene sequence: CDR1 LNHDA, CDR2 SQIVND (reference sequence). V lost 8 bases to trimming and J lost 8 bases; unmatched junction nucleotides: 11. DNA of the CDR3: TGTGCCAGTGAGGATCCGGTAGGGGGCGGCTACACCTTC. Translated, it gives CASEDPVGGGYTF.

This clone was observed a handful of times. This chain uses TRBV30 with TRBJ1-5, with 10 bases lining up with TRBD1. The germline gives CDR1 GTSNPN, CDR2 SVGIG (reference sequence). Germline trimming cut 3 bases from V and 5 bases from J; bases unmatched to any gene: 4. The CDR3 covers 14 residues. CDR3 sequence: CAWRQTGGYQPQHF. DNA of the CDR3: TGTGCCTGGAGACAGACAGGGGGCTATCAGCCCCAGCATTTT.

V usage is TRBV30 and J usage is TRBJ1-5; the match to TRBD1 covers 12 bases. The CDR3 is made up of 16 amino acids. V trimming: 1 base; J trimming: 7 bases; junction bases outside the gene matches: 8. CDR1 GTSNPN and CDR2 SVGIG come from the germline V gene (reference sequence). The DNA of the CDR3 is TGTGCCTGGAGTGCTCCCGGGACAGGGGGCCGGCAGCCCCAGCATTTT. Amino acids: CAWSAPGTGGRQPQHF.

This chain links TRBV23-1 with TRBJ2-3, with 8 bases matching TRBD1. TRBV23-1 is an open reading frame whose function is uncertain. The trim removed 3 bases at V and 6 bases at J, leaving 11 bases unmatched. The CDR3 runs 16 residues. The CDR3 DNA reads TGCGCCAGCAGTCACATCCCACAGGGGGTGGGGGATACGCAGTATTTT. The encoded protein is CASSHIPQGVGDTQYF.

This chain connects TRBV19 to TRBJ1-4, with 9 bases fitting TRBD1. The CDR3 has 14 residues. Germline CDR1 LNHDA, CDR2 SQIVND (reference sequence). V gave up 7 bases and J gave up 8 bases; unmatched junction bases: 8. The CDR3, as DNA: TGTGCCAGTATGGAGGACAGGGGTAACGAAAAACTGTTTTTT. It specifies CASMEDRGNEKLFF.

The table lists this clone with a count of one. The chain carries TRBV19 and TRBJ2-5; the D is unclear. The CDR3 has 16 amino acids. Germline CDR1 LNHDA, CDR2 SQIVND (reference sequence). V lost 3 bases, J lost 1 base, and 15 bases lay in between. The CDR3 spells CASSMVSGPGQETQYF. For the CDR3, the DNA is TGTGCCAGTAGTATGGTCTCAGGTCCTGGCCAAGAGACCCAGTACTTC. Combining the CDR3 with reference TRBV19 and TRBJ2-5 gives the whole variable domain DGGITQSPKYLFRKEGQNVTLSCEQNLNHDAMYWYRQDPGQGLRLIYYSQIVNDFQKGDIAEGYSVSREKKESFPLTVTSAQKNPTAFYLCASSMVSGPGQETQYFGPGTRLLVL.

The gene calls are TRBV4-1 and TRBJ2-7, with TRBD1 identical over 7 bases. The CDR3 is 14 amino acids. CDR1 is MGHRA, CDR2 YSYEKL, per germline. After removal of 4 bases from V and 6 bases from J, the junction contained 9 bases not matched to a gene. For the CDR3, the DNA is TGCGCCAGCAGCCTGGGGACAGTAACTTCCGAGCAGTACTTC. This codes for CASSLGTVTSEQYF.

This rearrangement joins TRBV5-6 to TRBJ2-5; possibly TRBD1 for D (6 bases). The J call could be wrong; TRBJ2-7 is a better fit for the DNA end. The CDR3 is 14 amino acids. Germline V gene sequence: CDR1 SGHDT, CDR2 YYEEEE. The CDR3 sequence: CASSERDRSHEQYF. CDR3 nucleotides: TGTGCCAGCAGCGAGAGAGACAGGTCCCACGAGCAGTACTTC.

The chain employs TRBV18 and TRBJ2-7; 8 positions match TRBD1. The V gene's germline CDR1 is KGHSH and CDR2 LQKENI. The CDR3 is made up of 13 amino acids. Unmatched junction bases numbered 7, after V lost 6 bases and J lost 6 bases. The CDR3 protein is CASSGQGAIEQYF. In nucleotides, the CDR3 is TGTGCCAGCTCCGGACAGGGCGCCATCGAGCAGTACTTC.

This chain connects TRBV4-3 to TRBJ1-1, with D perhaps matching TRBD1 (6 bases). The CDR3 contains 15 residues. The V end lost 4 bases, the J end lost 3 bases, and 15 bases lay between the germline ends. Looked up from germline, CDR1 is LGHNA and CDR2 is YSLEER. The CDR3 DNA follows: TGCGCCAGCAGCCCGAGGGGGGGCTGGGACACTGAAGCTTTCTTT. Its translation is CASSPRGGWDTEAFF.

The V call is TRBV2, the J call TRBJ1-4, with a possible D match to TRBD1 (6 bases). Germline-derived CDR1 and CDR2 are SNHLY and FYNNEI. There are 14 residues in the CDR3. V was shortened by 6 bases and J by 5 bases, with 13 bases between the two germline ends. The CDR3 nucleotides read TGTGCCAGCAGCCCCGGGAGGGGGAATGAAAAACTGTTTTTT. This translates into CASSPGRGNEKLFF.

The rearrangement links TRBV11-3 to TRBJ2-7; 9 positions match TRBD1. The germline gives CDR1 SGHNT, CDR2 YENEEA. Losses at the gene ends were 6 bases for V and 1 base for J; bases not matched to a gene: 10. The CDR3 sequence is 16 residues long. The CDR3 loop reads CASRLIGTGSSYEQYF. DNA of the CDR3: TGTGCCAGCAGGCTAATTGGGACAGGGTCTTCCTACGAGCAGTACTTC. The full variable domain, completed using reference TRBV11-3 and TRBJ2-7, is EAGVVQSPRYKIIEKKQPVAFWCNPISGHNTLYWYLQNLGQGPELLIRYENEEAVDDSQLPKDRFSAERLKGVDSTLKIQPAELGDSAVYLCASRLIGTGSSYEQYFGPGTRLTVT.

The CDR3 is CASSLRKGETQYF. DNA of the CDR3: TGCGCCAGCAGCCTTCGAAAGGGGGAGACCCAGTACTTC. The chain has TRBV4-3 and TRBJ2-5; TRBD1 is a possible D gene (5 bases). Trimming removed 4 bases from V and 5 bases from J, with 11 bases in between. This CDR3 comprises 13 residues. Germline V CDR1 and CDR2: LGHNA, YSLEER.